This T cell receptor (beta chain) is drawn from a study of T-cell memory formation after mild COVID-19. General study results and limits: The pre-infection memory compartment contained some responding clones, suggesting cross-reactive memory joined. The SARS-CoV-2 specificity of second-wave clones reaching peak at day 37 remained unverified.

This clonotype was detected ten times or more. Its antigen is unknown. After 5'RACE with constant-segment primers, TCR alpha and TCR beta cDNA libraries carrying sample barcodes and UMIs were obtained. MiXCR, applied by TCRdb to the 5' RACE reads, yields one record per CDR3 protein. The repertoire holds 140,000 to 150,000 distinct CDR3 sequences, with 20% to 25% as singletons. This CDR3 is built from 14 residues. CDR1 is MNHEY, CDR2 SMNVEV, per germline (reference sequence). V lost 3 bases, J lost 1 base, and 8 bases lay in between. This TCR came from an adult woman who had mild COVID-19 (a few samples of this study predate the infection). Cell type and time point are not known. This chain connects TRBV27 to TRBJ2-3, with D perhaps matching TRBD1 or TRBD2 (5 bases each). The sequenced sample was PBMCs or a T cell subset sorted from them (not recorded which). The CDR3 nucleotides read TGTGCCAGCAGTTTTGGGGACGGCACAGATACGCAGTATTTT. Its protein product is CASSFGDGTDTQYF.